The present entry profiles one T cell receptor beta chain with its context. Its antigen remains unknown. This sample is part of a study of cytomegalovirus exposure and HLA in healthy donors. A multiplex PCR was run with 60 Vbeta primers and 13 Jbeta primers. Assay: immunoSEQ multiplex PCR; the TCRdb copy retains only in-frame clones and omits some. The table shows 75,000 to 90,000 clones, with about 68% occurring only once. Whole-study results and caveats: Association of about 17,000 TCR beta sequences with HLA alleles was found at 0.05 false discovery rate in a later analysis.

Sequencing was done on a sample of PBMCs. The origin of this receptor is a man aged 25-45 years in good health and CMV-seropositive.

DNA of the CDR3: TGTGCCAGCAGCTTAGCCAGGGCGAGCAATCAGCCCCAGCATTTT. It is translated as CASSLARASNQPQHF. This sequence joins TRBV7-2 and TRBJ1-5; D might be TRBD1 (5 bases). Germline values: CDR1 SGHTA, CDR2 FQGNSA. The CDR3 totals 15 residues. Trimming stripped 0 bases from V and 1 base from J, with 7 bases between.